This paragraph reports one T cell receptor beta chain. This sample is drawn from a study of T cell changes during pregnancy in multiple sclerosis. This CDR3 comprises 16 residues. Germline loops: CDR1 SEHNR, CDR2 FQNEAQ (reference sequence). V lost 5 bases and J lost 0, with 16 bases in between. Clones were sequenced by immunoSEQ multiplex PCR, and TCRdb holds only the in-frame ones, with some missing. Here the sample spans tens of thousands of clones, 85% to 90% being singletons. This chain links TRBV7-9 with TRBJ1-2; perhaps TRBD1 as D (5 bases). The sequences come from CD4+ T cells from peripheral blood mononuclear cells, collected in the first trimester of pregnancy. This TCR came from a female donor in good health, enrolled as a control in a pregnancy study. This CDR3 is CASSPPSSTANYGYTF. As DNA, the CDR3 is TGTGCCAGCAGCCCTCCCTCCTCGACAGCTAACTATGGCTACACCTTC.